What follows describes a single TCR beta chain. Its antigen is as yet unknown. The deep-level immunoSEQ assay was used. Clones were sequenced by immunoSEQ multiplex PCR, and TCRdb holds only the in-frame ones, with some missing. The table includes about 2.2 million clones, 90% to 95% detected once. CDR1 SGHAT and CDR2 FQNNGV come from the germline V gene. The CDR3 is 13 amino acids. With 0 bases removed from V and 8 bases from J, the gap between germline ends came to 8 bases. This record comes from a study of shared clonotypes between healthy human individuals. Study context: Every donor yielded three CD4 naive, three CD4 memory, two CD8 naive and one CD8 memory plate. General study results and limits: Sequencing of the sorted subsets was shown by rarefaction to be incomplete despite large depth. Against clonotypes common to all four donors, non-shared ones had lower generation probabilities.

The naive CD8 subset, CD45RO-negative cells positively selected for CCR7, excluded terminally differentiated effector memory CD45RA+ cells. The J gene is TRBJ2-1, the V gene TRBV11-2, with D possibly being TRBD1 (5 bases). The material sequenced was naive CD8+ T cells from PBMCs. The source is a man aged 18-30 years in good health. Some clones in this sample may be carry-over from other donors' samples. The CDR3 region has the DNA TGTGCCAGCAGCTTAGACAGGGAACATGAGCAGTTCTTC. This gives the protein CASSLDREHEQFF. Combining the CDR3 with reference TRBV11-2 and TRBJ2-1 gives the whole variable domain EAGVAQSPRYKIIEKRQSVAFWCNPISGHATLYWYQQILGQGPKLLIQFQNNGVVDDSQLPKDRFSAERLKGVDSTLKIQPAKLEDSAVYLCASSLDREHEQFFGPGTRLTVL.